This T cell receptor (beta chain) was sequenced for a study of blood T cell repertoires in COVID-19. Study context: Acute and convalescent COVID-19 samples came from the United States, Italy and Spain. Nucleic acid was either cDNA or gDNA, and it came from T cells, B-cell-depleted T cells, or PBMCs.

Original handling: Nucleated cell number was recorded as an estimate derived from reference gene primer amplification. The table came from immunoSEQ multiplex PCR; TCRdb's copy has only in-frame clones and leaves some out. V, J and clone size are those of that table, while D and trimming were read from the DNA. The repertoire holds fewer than 300,000 clones, with 85% to 90% as singletons. This CDR3 spans 13 amino acids. Germline V lookup: CDR1 KGHDR, CDR2 SFDVKD. V lost 9 bases to trimming and J lost 7 bases, with 15 bases between them. The sequencing sample was made of peripheral blood. This clonotype originated in a woman aged 50 to 60 with COVID-19, enrolled during active disease. This rearrangement joins TRBV24-1 to TRBJ1-5; a possible D gene is TRBD1 (5 bases). CDR3 sequence: CATSGGGRQPQHF. Written as DNA, the CDR3 is TGTGCCACCTCCGGCGGGGGAAGACAGCCCCAGCATTTT.